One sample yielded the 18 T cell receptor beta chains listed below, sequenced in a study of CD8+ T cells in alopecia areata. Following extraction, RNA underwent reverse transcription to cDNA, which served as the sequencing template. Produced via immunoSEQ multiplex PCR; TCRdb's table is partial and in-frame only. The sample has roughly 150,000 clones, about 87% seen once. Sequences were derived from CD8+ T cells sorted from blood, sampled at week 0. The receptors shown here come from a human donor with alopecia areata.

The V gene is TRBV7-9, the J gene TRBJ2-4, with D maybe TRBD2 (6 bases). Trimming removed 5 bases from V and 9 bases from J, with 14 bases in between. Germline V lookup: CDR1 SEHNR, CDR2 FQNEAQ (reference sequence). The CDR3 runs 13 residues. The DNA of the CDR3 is TGTGCCAGCAGCCCCTCGGGGGAAAGCATTCAGTACTTC. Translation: CASSPSGESIQYF.

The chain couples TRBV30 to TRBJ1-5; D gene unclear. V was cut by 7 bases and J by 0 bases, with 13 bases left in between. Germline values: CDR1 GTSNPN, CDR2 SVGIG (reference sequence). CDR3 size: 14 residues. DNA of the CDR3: TGTGCCTATGGCCCAAAATATAGCAATCAGCCCCAGCATTTT. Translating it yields CAYGPKYSNQPQHF.

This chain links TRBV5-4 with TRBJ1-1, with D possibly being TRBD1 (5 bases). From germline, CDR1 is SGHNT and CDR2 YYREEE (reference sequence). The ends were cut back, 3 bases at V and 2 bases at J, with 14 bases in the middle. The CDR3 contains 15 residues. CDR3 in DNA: TGTGCCAGCAGCTCGGAGGGGATCCTCAACACTGAAGCTTTCTTT. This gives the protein CASSSEGILNTEAFF.

The CDR3 loop reads CASSSIPGTGNNEQFF. As DNA, the CDR3 is TGTGCCAGCAGCTCAATTCCCGGGACTGGAAACAATGAGCAGTTCTTC. The chain uses TRBV7-9 and TRBJ2-1; TRBD2 is a possible D gene (6 bases). The CDR3 has 16 amino acids. V lost 4 bases and J lost 5, with 18 bases in between. Germline CDR1 SEHNR, CDR2 FQNEAQ (reference sequence).

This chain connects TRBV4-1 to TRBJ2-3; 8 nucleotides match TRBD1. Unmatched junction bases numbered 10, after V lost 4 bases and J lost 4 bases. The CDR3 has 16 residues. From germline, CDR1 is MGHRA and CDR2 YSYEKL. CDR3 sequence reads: CASSPQAGGTADTQYF. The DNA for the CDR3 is TGCGCCAGCAGCCCTCAGGCAGGGGGCACGGCAGATACGCAGTATTTT.

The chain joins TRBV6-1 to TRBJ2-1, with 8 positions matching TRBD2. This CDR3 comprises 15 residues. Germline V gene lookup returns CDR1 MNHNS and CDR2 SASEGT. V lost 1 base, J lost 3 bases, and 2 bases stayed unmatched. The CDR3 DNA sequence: TGTGCCAGCAGTGAAGAACTAGCGGTCTACAATGAGCAGTTCTTC. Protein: CASSEELAVYNEQFF.

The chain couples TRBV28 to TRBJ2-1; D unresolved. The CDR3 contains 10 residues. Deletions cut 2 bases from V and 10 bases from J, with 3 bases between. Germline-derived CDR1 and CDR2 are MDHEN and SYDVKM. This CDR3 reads CASSLGEQFF. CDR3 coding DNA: TGTGCCAGCAGTTTAGGGGAGCAGTTCTTC.

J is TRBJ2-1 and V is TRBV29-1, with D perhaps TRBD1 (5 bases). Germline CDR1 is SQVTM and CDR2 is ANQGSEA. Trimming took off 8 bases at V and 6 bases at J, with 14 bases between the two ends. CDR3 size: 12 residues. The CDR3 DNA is TGCAGCACCCTGACAGAAAGCAATGAGCAGTTCTTC. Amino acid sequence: CSTLTESNEQFF.

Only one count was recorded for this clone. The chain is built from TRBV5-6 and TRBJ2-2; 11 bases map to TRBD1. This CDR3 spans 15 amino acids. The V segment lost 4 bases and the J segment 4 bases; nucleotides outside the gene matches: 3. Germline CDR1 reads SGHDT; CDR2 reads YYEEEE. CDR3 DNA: TGTGCCAGCAGCCGGACAGGGGGCTTCACCGGGGAGCTGTTTTTT. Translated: CASSRTGGFTGELFF.

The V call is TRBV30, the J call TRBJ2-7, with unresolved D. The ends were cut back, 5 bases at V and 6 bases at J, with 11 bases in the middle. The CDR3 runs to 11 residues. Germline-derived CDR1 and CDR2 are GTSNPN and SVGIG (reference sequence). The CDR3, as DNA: TGTGCCTGGGACGGCGACGGCGAGCAGTACTTC. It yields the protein CAWDGDGEQYF.

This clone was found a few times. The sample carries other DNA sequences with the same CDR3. CDR3: CASSVVETDTQYF. CDR3 coding DNA: TGTGCCAGCAGCGTAGTGGAGACAGATACGCAGTATTTT. V gene TRBV9 combines with J gene TRBJ2-3, with D uncertain. This CDR3 is 13 amino acids long. Between the trimmed V and J ends, which lost 0 bases and 3 bases, there was a span of 5 bases. Germline loops: CDR1 SGDLS, CDR2 YYNGEE. The whole variable domain, filled in from reference TRBV9 and TRBJ2-3, reads DSGVTQTPKHLITATGQRVTLRCSPRSGDLSVYWYQQSLDQGLQFLIQYYNGEERAKGNILERFSAQQFPDLHSELNLSSLELGDSALYFCASSVVETDTQYFGPGTRLTVL.

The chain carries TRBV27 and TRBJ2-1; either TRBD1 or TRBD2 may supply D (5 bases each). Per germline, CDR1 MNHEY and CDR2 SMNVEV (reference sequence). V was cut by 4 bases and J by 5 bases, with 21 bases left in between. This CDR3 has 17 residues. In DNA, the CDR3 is TGTGCCAGCAGTTCTCCGCCGGGGCAGGGTAGGAACAATGAGCAGTTCTTC. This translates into CASSSPPGQGRNNEQFF.

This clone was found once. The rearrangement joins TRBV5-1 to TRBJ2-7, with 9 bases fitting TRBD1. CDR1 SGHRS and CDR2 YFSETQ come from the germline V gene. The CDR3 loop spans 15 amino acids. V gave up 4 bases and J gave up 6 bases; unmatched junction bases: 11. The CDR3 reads CASSRQDRGPVEQYF. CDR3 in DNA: TGCGCCAGCAGCAGACAGGACAGGGGTCCTGTCGAGCAGTACTTC. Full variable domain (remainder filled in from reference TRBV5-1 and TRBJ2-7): KAGVTQTPRYLIKTRGQQVTLSCSPISGHRSVSWYQQTPGQGLQFLFEYFSETQRNKGNFPGRFSGRQFSNSRSEMNVSTLELGDSALYLCASSRQDRGPVEQYFGPGTRLTVT.

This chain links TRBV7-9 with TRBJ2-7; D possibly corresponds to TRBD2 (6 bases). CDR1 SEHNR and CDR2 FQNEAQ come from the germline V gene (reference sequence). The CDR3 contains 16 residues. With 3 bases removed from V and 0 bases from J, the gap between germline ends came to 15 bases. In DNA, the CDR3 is TGTGCCAGCAGCTTGGAACGGGACTTCTTCTCCTACGAGCAGTACTTC. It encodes CASSLERDFFSYEQYF.

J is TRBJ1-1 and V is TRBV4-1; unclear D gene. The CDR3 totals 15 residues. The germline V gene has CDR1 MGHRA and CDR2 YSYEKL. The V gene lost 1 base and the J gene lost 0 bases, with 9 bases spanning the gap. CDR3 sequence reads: CASSQGGHLNTEAFF. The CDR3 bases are TGCGCCAGCAGCCAAGGCGGCCACCTGAACACTGAAGCTTTCTTT.

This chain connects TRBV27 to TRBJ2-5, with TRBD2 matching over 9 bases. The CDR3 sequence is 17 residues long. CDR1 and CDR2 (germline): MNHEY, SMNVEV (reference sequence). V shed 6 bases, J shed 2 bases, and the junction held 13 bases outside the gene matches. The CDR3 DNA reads TGTGCCAGCAGACTAGTGGCTAGCGGGGCCTCTCAAGAGACCCAGTACTTC. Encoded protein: CASRLVASGASQETQYF.

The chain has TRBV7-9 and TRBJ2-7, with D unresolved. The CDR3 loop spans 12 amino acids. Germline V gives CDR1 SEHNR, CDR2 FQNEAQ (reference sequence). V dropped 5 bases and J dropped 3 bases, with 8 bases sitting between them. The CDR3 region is CASSPEYYEQYF. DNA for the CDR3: TGTGCCAGCAGCCCCGAATACTACGAGCAGTACTTC. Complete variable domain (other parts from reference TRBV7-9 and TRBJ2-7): DTGVSQNPRHKITKRGQNVTFRCDPISEHNRLYWYRQTLGQGPEFLTYFQNEAQLEKSRLLSDRFSAERPKGSFSTLEIQRTEQGDSAMYLCASSPEYYEQYFGPGTRLTVT.

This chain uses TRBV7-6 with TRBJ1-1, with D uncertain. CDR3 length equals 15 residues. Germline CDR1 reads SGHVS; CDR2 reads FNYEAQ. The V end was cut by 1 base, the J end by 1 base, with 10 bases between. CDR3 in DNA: TGTGCCAGCAGCTTAGTCGAAATCCCGAACACTGAAGCTTTCTTT. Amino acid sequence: CASSLVEIPNTEAFF.